Sequencing of this T cell receptor (beta chain) was carried out in a study of blood T cell repertoires in COVID-19. Study overall: The samples span acute and convalescent COVID-19 from the United States, Italy and Spain.

Deletions cut 0 bases from V and 6 bases from J, with 10 bases between. CDR1 and CDR2 from the germline V gene are SGHRS and YFSETQ. This CDR3 contains 14 residues. Sequencing used immunoSEQ multiplex PCR; TCRdb keeps in-frame clones, though not all of them. Of around 31,000 clones in the sample, 80% to 90% were seen once. The source is a man between 60 and 70 years old with acute or convalescent COVID-19. The sequenced sample consisted of peripheral blood. V usage is TRBV5-1 and J usage is TRBJ1-5, with D uncertain. The CDR3 bases are TGCGCCAGCAGCTTGGAGTGGGGAGGTCAGCCCCAGCATTTT. Protein sequence: CASSLEWGGQPQHF.